This T cell receptor beta chain appears in the sequencing data of a study of blood T cell repertoires in COVID-19 (dated by TCRdb to the early 2020s). About the investigation overall: Samples from collaborators originated in the United States, Italy and Spain and spanned both the acute and convalescent phases of COVID-19. The prospective study material was composed of cDNA or gDNA derived from T cells, B-cell-depleted T cells, or PBMCs. Deeply sampled blood TCRbeta repertoires from subjects exposed to, actively infected with, or recovered from COVID-19 were included in the dataset. A freely available public database, intended as a resource for researchers studying the immune response to SARS-CoV-2, is where the repertoires were released. The samples were drawn from the first 160 participants of the ongoing ImmuneRACE study and from about 1,200 subjects provided by 6 global collaborators. The sample metadata nearly always contained a de-identified subject ID, COVID-19 status, age in years and sex. Where available, HLA class I and class II types were obtained from metadata supplied by the sample provider rather than from assay-based typing.

Summary of the overall study and its limitations: The amount of clinical and demographic metadata varied by source and participant and was provided uncurated.

In the prospective study, participants were about 18 to 95 years old, resided in 24 geographic areas of the United States, and were enrolled through a virtual design. In the prospective study, participants were assigned to cohorts based on the clinical history participants reported in a screening survey and a study questionnaire. In the prospective study, mobile phlebotomists collected whole blood, serum and a nasopharyngeal or oropharyngeal swab from each participant. Over an approximately 2-month period, participants in the prospective study had the option of providing additional blood draws and questionnaires. Prospective study blood samples were shipped either frozen or at room temperature before DNA extraction. In the case of this clone: No cognate antigen has been identified for it. No qualities accompany the bases; no much larger clone lies one base away.

TCRbeta CDR3 regions were amplified from genomic DNA using the immunoSEQ Assay, a bias-controlled multiplex PCR. The authors' analysis ran thus. Within the assay, amplification of reference gene primers was used to estimate how many nucleated cells each sample contained. To quantify the absolute abundance of each unique TCRbeta CDR3 rearrangement, sequence reads were collapsed and filtered. Productive Simpson clonality was computed per sample as the square root of Simpson's diversity index over productive rearrangements. TCRdb obtained this table from immuneACCESS and retained in-frame rearrangements with V and J assigned. These tables miss some clones; where compared with another copy, unresolved V genes account for less than half of the shortfall, and the remainder is unexplained. The D gene and trimming were derived from the DNA, and the V and J assignments and clone size from that table. Present in this sample are some 380,000 clones, roughly 88% of which were seen just once. The ten largest clones take up approximately 2.1% of the sample.

V has 4 bases trimmed and J has 3 bases trimmed; junction bases matching no gene number 11. The germline V gene (reference sequence) supplies CDR1 SGHNT and CDR2 YYREEE. The CDR3 sequence holds 18 residues, the cysteine and phenylalanine included. The only DNA kept is the CDR3, 54 bases in frame from the first base. The TCR was taken from a woman aged 35 to 49 with acute COVID-19. This sequence uses TRBV5-4 and TRBJ2-1, and TRBD1 aligns with 12 junction nucleotides. Sequenced material: PBMCs or T cells enriched from blood (not recorded which). CDR3 reads: CASSPGTGGASIYNEQFF. The DNA sequence is as follows: TGTGCCAGCAGCCCCGGGACAGGGGGCGCTTCCATCTACAATGAGCAGTTCTTC.